The clone carrying this T cell receptor beta chain showed up many times. TCR beta CDR3 amplification used RNA transcripts. RT-PCR in the first round used HTBI primers; a second-round multiplex PCR followed. TCRdb reanalysed the multiplex PCR reads using MiXCR and keeps one entry per CDR3 protein. Of roughly 400,000 distinct CDR3 sequences listed, roughly 15% are singletons. These data belong to a study of Graves' ophthalmopathy and Graves' hyperthyroidism. The CDR3 length is 13 residues. V gave up 3 bases and J gave up 7 bases, with 13 bases separating them. The V gene's germline CDR1 is MNHEY and CDR2 SMNVEV (reference sequence). Out of about 10 ml of fresh peripheral blood, PBMCs were obtained.

The chain couples TRBV27 to TRBJ2-7; D may be TRBD1 or TRBD2 (5 bases each). The sequence was collected from a young woman with stable Graves' hyperthyroidism. The specimen was peripheral blood. The CDR3 sequence is CASSFPGTGEQYF. DNA of the CDR3: TGTGCCAGCAGTTTCCCCGGGACGGGGGAGCAGTACTTC.